The 8 T cell receptor beta chains reported below all come from one sample, sequenced in a study of CD8+CD57+ T cells in acquired aplastic anemia. Selection for sequencing was limited to patients who had shown CD8+CD57+ cell expansion by flow cytometry. TCR beta VDJ and CDR3 profiling used genomic DNA as template. TCRdb recomputed calls from the reads with MiXCR, one row per CDR3 protein. This table has about 98,000 distinct CDR3 sequences, around 62% appearing once. Sequenced material: sorted CD4+, CD8+, or CD8+CD57+ T cells (not recorded which) from PBMCs. The receptor source for this set is a human donor with aplastic anemia.

This rearrangement joins TRBV20-1 to TRBJ1-5; possibly TRBD1 for D (5 bases). Germline CDR1 and CDR2: DFQATT and SNEGSKA (reference sequence). The CDR3 runs to 13 residues. Trimming took 3 bases from V and 4 from J, leaving 10 bases between them. The CDR3 sequence: CSARGDANQPQHF. For the CDR3, the DNA is TGCAGTGCTAGGGGGGATGCAAATCAGCCCCAGCATTTT.

V gene TRBV7-9 combines with J gene TRBJ1-5; tentatively, D is TRBD1 (6 bases). Germline V gene sequence: CDR1 SEHNR, CDR2 FQNEAQ (reference sequence). The germline V and J ends were trimmed by 5 bases and 3 bases, with 14 bases remaining between them. The CDR3 contains 15 residues. As DNA, the CDR3 is TGTGCCAGCAGCGCGCTTGGACAGAACAATCAGCCCCAGCATTTT. Its translation: CASSALGQNNQPQHF.

The chain links TRBV20-1 to TRBJ1-1; TRBD1 is a possible D gene (6 bases). Germline loops: CDR1 DFQATT, CDR2 SNEGSKA (reference sequence). The CDR3 has 14 amino acids. Between the trimmed V and J ends, which lost 3 bases and 1 base, there was a span of 12 bases. Here the CDR3 DNA reads TGCAGTGCTAGGGAAGGGGGACCGAACACTGAAGCTTTCTTT. It is translated as CSAREGGPNTEAFF.

J is TRBJ1-6 and V is TRBV12-3 or TRBV12-4; 9 nucleotides match TRBD1. V dropped 5 bases and J dropped 9; count of bases not matched to a gene: 11. The CDR3 extends over 16 amino acids. The CDR3 nucleotides are TGTGCCAGCAGTCTCGGGACCGGGACAGGGAGTTCACCCCTCCACTTT. This translates into CASSLGTGTGSSPLHF.

The rearrangement joins TRBV20-1 to TRBJ2-4; D possibly corresponds to TRBD2 (6 bases). Between the trimmed V and J ends, which lost 6 bases and 1 base, there was a span of 10 bases. This CDR3 is 13 amino acids long. The germline V gene has CDR1 DFQATT and CDR2 SNEGSKA (reference sequence). CDR3 sequence reads: CSARDFAKNIQYF. The CDR3 nucleotides read TGCAGTGCCAGGGACTTCGCCAAAAACATTCAGTACTTC.

The rearrangement links TRBV5-1 to TRBJ1-6; the D is unclear. Germline V gene lookup returns CDR1 SGHRS and CDR2 YFSETQ. V was cut by 0 bases and J by 8 bases, with 6 bases left in between. This CDR3 has 13 amino acids. The CDR3 is CASSLETDSPLHF. The DNA of the CDR3 is TGCGCCAGCAGCTTGGAAACAGATTCACCCCTCCACTTT.

Notes on this clonotype: Relative to the germline gene, one junction end is altered; a read error may explain this. J is TRBJ1-6 and V is TRBV19; D uncertain. CDR1 and CDR2 (germline): LNHDA, SQIVND (reference sequence). This CDR3 is built from 13 residues. CDR3 in DNA: TGTGCCAGTAGTATAGGGAGGCAATCACCCCTCCGCTTT. This codes for CASSIGRQSPLRF. The variable domain in full, with the rest retrieved from reference TRBV19 and TRBJ1-6, is DGGITQSPKYLFRKEGQNVTLSCEQNLNHDAMYWYRQDPGQGLRLIYYSQIVNDFQKGDIAEGYSVSREKKESFPLTVTSAQKNPTAFYLCASSIGRQSPLRFGNGTRLTVT.

The rearrangement joins TRBV10-3 to TRBJ1-6, with D hard to call. There are 14 residues in the CDR3. The germline CDR1 and CDR2 sequences are ENHRY and SYGVKD. Deletions cut 1 base from V and 10 bases from J, with 11 bases between. The CDR3, as DNA: TGTGCCATCAGTGAGTTCGCCGGACGGTCACCCCTCCACTTT. Translation gives CAISEFAGRSPLHF.